Below, 20 T cell receptor beta chains from the same sample are listed, as sequenced in a study of T cells in localized non-small cell lung cancer. Using immunoSEQ multiplex PCR, the repertoire was profiled, and TCRdb retains in-frame clones only, with some absent. The sample yields tens of thousands of clones, 93% seen once. The sample here was peripheral blood, taken before any cancer treatment. The receptors were sampled from a female donor of 60 years or more with stage I lung adenocarcinoma.

The chain has TRBV6-5 and TRBJ2-5; 13 bases line up with TRBD2. This CDR3 has 15 amino acids. CDR1 MNHEY and CDR2 SVGAGI come from the germline V gene. Germline trimming cut 11 bases from V and 4 bases from J; bases unmatched to any gene: 10. CDR3 loop: CAVRTGLAGLETQYF. The CDR3 DNA reads as TGTGCCGTCCGCACGGGACTAGCGGGGTTAGAGACCCAGTACTTC.

The chain recombines TRBV6-5 with TRBJ1-1; the match to TRBD1 covers 8 bases. The V and J ends lost 6 bases and 5 bases, in that order; junction bases with no gene match: 11. This CDR3 is 15 amino acids long. CDR1 is MNHEY, CDR2 SVGAGI, per germline. The CDR3 DNA reads TGTGCCAGCAGGCAAACAGGGGGTTTAGGGACTGAAGCTTTCTTT. Translating it yields CASRQTGGLGTEAFF.

This clone was detected only once. J is TRBJ1-1 and V is TRBV29-1, with 8 nucleotides matching TRBD1. The CDR3 is made up of 16 amino acids. J lost 1 base, V lost 2 bases, and 9 bases had no gene match. Germline CDR1 reads SQVTM; CDR2 reads ANQGSEA. CDR3 nucleotide sequence: TGCAGCGTTGAACCCCGGGCGGGGACAGGGAACACTGAAGCTTTCTTT. This codes for CSVEPRAGTGNTEAFF.

The genes are TRBV2 and TRBJ2-5; 8 bases map to TRBD1. Per germline, CDR1 SNHLY and CDR2 FYNNEI. Trimming removed 4 bases from V and 7 bases from J; junction bases left unmatched: 14. The CDR3 is 16 residues long. Here the CDR3 reads CASSGGQGATWGTQYF. Written as DNA, the CDR3 is TGTGCCAGCAGTGGCGGACAGGGCGCTACATGGGGGACCCAGTACTTC.

The chain uses TRBV5-1 and TRBJ1-3; TRBD1 might be the D (5 bases). The CDR3 extends over 15 amino acids. Per germline, CDR1 SGHRS and CDR2 YFSETQ. Trimming took 0 bases from V and 2 from J, leaving 9 bases between them. The CDR3 DNA is TGCGCCAGCAGCTTGGCCGGGGGAACTGGAAACACCATATATTTT. Encoded protein: CASSLAGGTGNTIYF. Together with reference TRBV5-1 and TRBJ1-3, the CDR3 gives the full variable domain: KAGVTQTPRYLIKTRGQQVTLSCSPISGHRSVSWYQQTPGQGLQFLFEYFSETQRNKGNFPGRFSGRQFSNSRSEMNVSTLELGDSALYLCASSLAGGTGNTIYFGEGSWLTVV.

J is TRBJ2-7 and V is TRBV12-2; the table names TRBD1, a call not compared with the DNA. TRBV12-2 is labeled a pseudogene. This CDR3 spans 15 amino acids. Here the CDR3 reads CASRSSQGTPYEQYF. In nucleotides, the CDR3 is TGTGCAAGTCGTTCGAGTCAGGGGACCCCTTACGAGCAGTACTTC.

CDR3 region: CASSLLRGGNEKLFF. As DNA, the CDR3 is TGTGCCAGCAGTTTACTCAGGGGGGGTAATGAAAAACTGTTTTTT. V gene TRBV27 combines with J gene TRBJ1-4; TRBD1 agrees at 7 bases. This CDR3 spans 15 amino acids. Trimming cost V 2 bases and J 4 bases; bases outside gene matches: 4. Per germline, CDR1 MNHEY and CDR2 SMNVEV (reference sequence).

J is TRBJ2-7 and V is TRBV2; 9 positions agree with TRBD1. Germline V gene data show CDR1 as SNHLY and CDR2 as FYNNEI. The CDR3 consists of 14 residues. V shed 4 bases and J 6 bases; nucleotides not matched to a gene: 7. CDR3: CASSARTGDGEQYF. Written as DNA, the CDR3 is TGTGCCAGCAGTGCCAGGACAGGGGATGGCGAGCAGTACTTC.

The CDR3 DNA reads as TGTGCCTGGAGTGAGTTAGATTCAGATACGCAGTATTTT. It codes for CAWSELDSDTQYF. The gene calls are TRBV30 and TRBJ2-3, with unresolved D. V shed 1 base and J shed 4 bases, with 9 bases lying between them. CDR1 is GTSNPN, CDR2 SVGIG, per germline (reference sequence). There are 13 residues in the CDR3.

CDR3 region: CASSPPGGAHSGNTIYF. Written as DNA, the CDR3 is TGTGCCAGCTCACCACCGGGAGGGGCCCACTCTGGAAACACCATATATTTT. The chain employs TRBV18 and TRBJ1-3, with a possible D match to TRBD1 (5 bases). V was pared by 0 bases and J by 0 bases, with 12 bases between. The CDR3 contains 17 residues. The germline V gene has CDR1 KGHSH and CDR2 LQKENI.

The CDR3 loop is CSVGQGNTEAFF. The DNA for the CDR3 is TGCAGCGTCGGACAGGGGAACACTGAAGCTTTCTTT. The chain links TRBV29-1 to TRBJ1-1, with 8 bases that match TRBD1. V dropped 6 bases and J dropped 1; count of bases not matched to a gene: 1. Germline CDR1 reads SQVTM; CDR2 reads ANQGSEA. CDR3 length: 12 residues.

The rearrangement joins TRBV7-2 to TRBJ1-1; TRBD1 aligns across 7 bases. Germline CDR1 and CDR2: SGHTA and FQGNSA. After removal of 1 base from V and 14 bases from J, the junction contained 10 bases not matched to a gene. The CDR3 has 13 residues. CDR3 sequence reads: CASSLGAGGHQFF. The CDR3, as DNA: TGTGCCAGCAGCTTAGGGGCAGGGGGACATCAATTCTTT. Based on the CDR3 plus reference TRBV7-2 and TRBJ1-1, the full variable domain is GAGVSQSPSNKVTEKGKDVELRCDPISGHTALYWYRQSLGQGLEFLIYFQGNSAPDKSGLPSDRFSAERTGGSVSTLTIQRTQQEDSAVYLCASSLGAGGHQFFGQGTRLTVV.

The CDR3 reads CASSLERGQMDFF. The DNA of the CDR3 is TGCGCCAGCAGCTTGGAAAGGGGGCAAATGGATTTCTTT. The V and J genes are TRBV5-1 and TRBJ1-1, with 7 bases that match TRBD1. Germline V gives CDR1 SGHRS, CDR2 YFSETQ. V lost 0 bases and J lost 13; bases outside the gene matches: 9. This CDR3 has 13 residues.

The gene calls are TRBV9 and TRBJ2-1; D is uncertain. Trimming stripped 4 bases from V and 7 bases from J, with 15 bases between. The CDR3 has 14 amino acids. The germline V gene encodes CDR1 SGDLS and CDR2 YYNGEE. The CDR3 bases are TGTGCCAGCAGCTTCGACTTCCCCGGGAATGAGCAGTTCTTC. Its protein product is CASSFDFPGNEQFF.

The chain uses TRBV10-3 and TRBJ1-5; D is perhaps TRBD1 (5 bases). In germline, CDR1 is ENHRY, CDR2 SYGVKD. There are 15 residues in the CDR3. Between the trimmed V and J ends, which lost 0 bases and 7 bases, there was a span of 13 bases. CDR3: CAISESGGRQQPQHF. CDR3 coding DNA: TGTGCCATCAGTGAGTCCGGGGGTCGACAACAGCCCCAGCATTTT.

V gene TRBV6-5 combines with J gene TRBJ1-1, with TRBD1 matching 8 bases. The trim removed 4 bases at V and 4 bases at J, leaving 8 bases unmatched. This CDR3 is 15 amino acids long. The germline CDR1 and CDR2 sequences are MNHEY and SVGAGI. CDR3 region: CASSFRGQGGTEAFF. The CDR3 bases are TGTGCCAGCAGTTTCAGGGGGCAAGGGGGCACTGAAGCTTTCTTT.

Remarks on this clone: At one end, the junction sequence differs from germline, possibly due to a read error. The chain employs TRBV7-7 and TRBJ2-7, with 7 positions matching TRBD2. The V gene's germline CDR1 is SSHAT and CDR2 FNYEAQ (reference sequence). The CDR3 runs 14 residues. The DNA of the CDR3 is TGTGCTAGCAGCTTAAGACTAGCCAGTGACGAGCAGTACTTC. It is translated as CASSLRLASDEQYF.

The genes are TRBV14 and TRBJ2-5, with D perhaps matching TRBD2 (5 bases). CDR1 and CDR2 from the germline V gene are SGHDN and FVKESK. The CDR3 is made up of 16 amino acids. The ends were cut back, 1 base at V and 2 bases at J, with 14 bases in the middle. Written as DNA, the CDR3 is TGTGCCAGCAGCCAAGGGAGAGTAGCGATTCAAGAGACCCAGTACTTC. Amino acids: CASSQGRVAIQETQYF.

The CDR3, as DNA: TGTGCCAGCAGTTTATTTCAGGGAGATGAAAAACTGTTTTTT. The encoded protein is CASSLFQGDEKLFF. The J gene is TRBJ1-4, the V gene TRBV28, with D maybe TRBD1 (5 bases). From germline, CDR1 is MDHEN and CDR2 SYDVKM. The ends were cut back, 1 base at V and 6 bases at J, with 9 bases in the middle. This CDR3 is 14 amino acids long.

This sequence joins TRBV7-8 and TRBJ1-3, with TRBD1 as a possible D gene (6 bases). The CDR3 is 15 amino acids. Germline loops: CDR1 SGHVS, CDR2 FQNEAQ. Deletions cut 1 base from V and 0 bases from J, with 7 bases between. This CDR3 is CASSLGGGSGNTIYF. The CDR3 nucleotides are TGTGCCAGCAGCTTAGGAGGGGGCTCTGGAAACACCATATATTTT.